Here is one T cell receptor (beta chain) with its context. The antigen remains undetermined. These data originate in a study of T cell responses to AZD1222 COVID-19 vaccine. General observations from the study: Spike-wide vaccine-associated CD4 TCRs dominated at 160-218 and 743-854. Females made up more of the donors, who were largely white British, and clonal diversity may have come out too low.

Assay: immunoSEQ multiplex PCR; the TCRdb copy retains only in-frame clones and omits some. The table lists roughly 80,000 clones, approximately 88% of them singletons. CDR1 is ENHRY, CDR2 SYGVKD, per germline. J was trimmed by 0 bases and V by 5 bases; bases with no gene match: 6. The CDR3 runs to 17 residues. The rearrangement joins TRBV10-3 to TRBJ2-6; 8 bases agree with TRBD1. This clonotype was sampled from an adult in good health. The sequencing here drew on peripheral blood, taken on day 0 of MenACWY control vaccination. CDR3 DNA: TGTGCCATCAGTTCCGGACAGGGATACTCTGGGGCCAACGTCCTGACTTTC. This codes for CAISSGQGYSGANVLTF.